The T cell receptor (beta chain) described here comes from a study of T cell repertoires in cytomegalovirus infection. The CDR3 covers 17 residues. Germline assignment: CDR1 SGHAT and CDR2 FQNNGV. Trimming left V 5 bases short and J 6 bases short, with 26 bases between. As concerns this clonotype: The target antigen is unknown.

MiXCR was run by TCRdb on the reads, yielding one entry per CDR3 protein. The sample includes fewer than 900,000 distinct CDR3 sequences, roughly 29% of them seen just once. The sequenced sample was cultured CD8+ T cells from PBMCs, obtained from culture after CMV antigen stimulation. The rearrangement joins TRBV11-2 to TRBJ2-7, with D perhaps being TRBD1 or TRBD2 (5 bases each). The clonotype comes from a human donor in good health (CMV status not recorded). Some clones in this sample may be carry-over from other donors' samples. For the CDR3, the DNA is TGTGCCAGCAGCCCCGGGGTCATGGGGGATTGGGGTCGCGAGCAGTACGTC. It codes for CASSPGVMGDWGREQYV.